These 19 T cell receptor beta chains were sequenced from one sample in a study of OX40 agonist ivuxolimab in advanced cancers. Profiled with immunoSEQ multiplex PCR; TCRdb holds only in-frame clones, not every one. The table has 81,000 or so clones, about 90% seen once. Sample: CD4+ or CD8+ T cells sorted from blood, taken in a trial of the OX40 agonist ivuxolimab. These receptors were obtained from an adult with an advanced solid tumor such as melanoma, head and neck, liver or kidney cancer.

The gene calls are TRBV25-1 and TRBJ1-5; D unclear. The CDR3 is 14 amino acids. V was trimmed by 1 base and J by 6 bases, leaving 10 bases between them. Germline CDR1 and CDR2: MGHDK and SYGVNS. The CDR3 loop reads CASSESGVGQPQHF. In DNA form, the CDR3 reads TGTGCCAGCAGTGAATCTGGAGTAGGTCAGCCCCAGCATTTT.

The CDR3 protein is CAVGTPNSPLHF. CDR3 coding DNA: TGTGCCGTTGGGACACCTAATTCACCCCTCCACTTT. The V call is TRBV19, the J call TRBJ1-6; TRBD1 might be the D (6 bases). Germline CDR1 LNHDA, CDR2 SQIVND (reference sequence). The CDR3 contains 12 residues. Trimming stripped 11 bases from V and 6 bases from J, with 11 bases between. The variable domain in full, with the rest retrieved from reference TRBV19 and TRBJ1-6, is DGGITQSPKYLFRKEGQNVTLSCEQNLNHDAMYWYRQDPGQGLRLIYYSQIVNDFQKGDIAEGYSVSREKKESFPLTVTSAQKNPTAFYLCAVGTPNSPLHFGNGTRLTVT.

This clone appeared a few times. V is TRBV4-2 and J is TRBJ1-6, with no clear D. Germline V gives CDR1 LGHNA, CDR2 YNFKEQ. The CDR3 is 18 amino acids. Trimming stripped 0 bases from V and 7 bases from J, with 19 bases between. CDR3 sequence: CASSQDLRGQSLNSPLHF. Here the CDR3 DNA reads TGTGCCAGCAGCCAAGATCTTCGGGGTCAAAGCCTGAATTCACCCCTCCACTTT.

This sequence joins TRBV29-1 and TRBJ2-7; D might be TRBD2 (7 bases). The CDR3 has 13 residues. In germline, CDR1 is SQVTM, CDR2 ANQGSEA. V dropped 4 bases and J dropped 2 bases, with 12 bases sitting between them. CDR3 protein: CSVAGGSPYEQYV. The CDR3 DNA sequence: TGCAGCGTTGCGGGGGGCTCCCCCTACGAGCAGTACGTC.

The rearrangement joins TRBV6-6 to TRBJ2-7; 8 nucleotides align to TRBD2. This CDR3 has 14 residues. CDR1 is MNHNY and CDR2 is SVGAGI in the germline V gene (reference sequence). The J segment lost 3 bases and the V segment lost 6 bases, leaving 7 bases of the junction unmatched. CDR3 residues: CASREGLAGYEQYF. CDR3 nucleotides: TGTGCCAGCAGGGAAGGGCTAGCGGGCTACGAGCAGTACTTC.

Here the CDR3 reads CASSLGDRVKRRTEAFF. The DNA of the CDR3 is TGTGCCAGCAGCTTAGGAGACAGGGTAAAAAGGAGGACTGAAGCTTTCTTT. The chain employs TRBV7-8 and TRBJ1-1; 7 nucleotides agree with TRBD1. Germline loops: CDR1 SGHVS, CDR2 FQNEAQ. V gave up 1 base and J gave up 5 bases; unmatched junction bases: 13. The CDR3 extends over 17 amino acids.

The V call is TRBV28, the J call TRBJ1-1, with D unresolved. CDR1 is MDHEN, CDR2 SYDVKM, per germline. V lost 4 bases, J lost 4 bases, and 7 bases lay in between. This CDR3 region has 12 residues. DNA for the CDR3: TGTGCCAGCAGTTCGGGTGGCACTGAAGCTTTCTTT. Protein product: CASSSGGTEAFF.

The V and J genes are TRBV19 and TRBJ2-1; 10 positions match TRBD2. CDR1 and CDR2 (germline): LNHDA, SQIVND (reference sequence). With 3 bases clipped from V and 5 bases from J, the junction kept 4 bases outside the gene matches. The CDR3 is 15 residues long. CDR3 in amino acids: CASSILAGANNEQFF. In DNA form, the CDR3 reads TGTGCCAGTAGTATCCTAGCGGGGGCGAACAATGAGCAGTTCTTC. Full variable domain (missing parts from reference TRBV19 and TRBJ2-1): DGGITQSPKYLFRKEGQNVTLSCEQNLNHDAMYWYRQDPGQGLRLIYYSQIVNDFQKGDIAEGYSVSREKKESFPLTVTSAQKNPTAFYLCASSILAGANNEQFFGPGTRLTVL.

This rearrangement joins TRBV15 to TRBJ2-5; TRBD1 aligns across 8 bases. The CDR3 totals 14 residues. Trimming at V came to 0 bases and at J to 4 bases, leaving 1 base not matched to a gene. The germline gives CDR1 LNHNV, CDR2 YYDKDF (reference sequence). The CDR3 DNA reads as TGTGCCACCAGCAGAGAAACAGGGGGAGAGACCCAGTACTTC. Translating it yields CATSRETGGETQYF.

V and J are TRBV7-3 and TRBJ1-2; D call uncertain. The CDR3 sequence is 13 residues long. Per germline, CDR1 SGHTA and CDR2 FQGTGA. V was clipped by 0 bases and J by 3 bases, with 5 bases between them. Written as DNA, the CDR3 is TGTGCCAGCAGCTTAACTCCGGACTATGGCTACACCTTC. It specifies CASSLTPDYGYTF.

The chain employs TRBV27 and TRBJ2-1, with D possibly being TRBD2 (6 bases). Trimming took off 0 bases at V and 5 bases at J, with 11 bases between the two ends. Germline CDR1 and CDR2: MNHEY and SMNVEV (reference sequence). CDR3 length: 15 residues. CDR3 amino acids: CASSLSLLADNEQFF. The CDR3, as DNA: TGTGCCAGCAGTTTATCCCTACTAGCAGACAATGAGCAGTTCTTC.

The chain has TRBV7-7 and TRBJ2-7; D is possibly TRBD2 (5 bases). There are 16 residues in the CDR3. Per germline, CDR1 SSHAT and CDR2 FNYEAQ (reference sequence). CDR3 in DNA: TGTGCTAGCAGCCCCCGGCGGGCCTTGGACTCCTACGAGCAGTACGTC. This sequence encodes CASSPRRALDSYEQYV.

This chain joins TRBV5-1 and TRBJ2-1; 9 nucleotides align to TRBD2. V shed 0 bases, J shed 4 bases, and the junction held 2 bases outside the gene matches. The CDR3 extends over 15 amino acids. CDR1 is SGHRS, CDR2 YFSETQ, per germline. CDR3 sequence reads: CASSLETSGYNEQFF. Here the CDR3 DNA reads TGCGCCAGCAGCTTGGAGACTAGCGGTTACAATGAGCAGTTCTTC.

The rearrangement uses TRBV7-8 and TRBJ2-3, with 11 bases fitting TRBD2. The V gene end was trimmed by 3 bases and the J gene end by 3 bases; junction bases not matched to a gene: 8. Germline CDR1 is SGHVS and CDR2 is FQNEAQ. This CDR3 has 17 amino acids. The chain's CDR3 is CASSLTLAGAVTDTQYF. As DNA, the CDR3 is TGTGCCAGCAGCTTGACACTAGCGGGGGCAGTTACAGATACGCAGTATTTT.

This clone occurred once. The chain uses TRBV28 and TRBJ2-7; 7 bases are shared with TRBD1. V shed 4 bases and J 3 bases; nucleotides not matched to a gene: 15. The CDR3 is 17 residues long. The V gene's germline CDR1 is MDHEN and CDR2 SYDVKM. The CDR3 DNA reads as TGTGCCAGCAGTTGGACTTCCACCGGGACAGACAACTACGAGCAGTACTTC. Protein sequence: CASSWTSTGTDNYEQYF. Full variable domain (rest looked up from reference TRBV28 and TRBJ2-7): DVKVTQSSRYLVKRTGEKVFLECVQDMDHENMFWYRQDPGLGLRLIYFSYDVKMKEKGDIPEGYSVSREKKERFSLILESASTNQTSMYLCASSWTSTGTDNYEQYFGPGTRLTVT.

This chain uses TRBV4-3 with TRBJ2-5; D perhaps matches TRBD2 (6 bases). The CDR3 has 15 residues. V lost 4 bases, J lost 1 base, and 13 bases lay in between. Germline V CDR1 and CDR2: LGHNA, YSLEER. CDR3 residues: CASSRILATQETQYF. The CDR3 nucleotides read TGCGCCAGCAGCCGGATCCTAGCGACCCAAGAGACCCAGTACTTC.

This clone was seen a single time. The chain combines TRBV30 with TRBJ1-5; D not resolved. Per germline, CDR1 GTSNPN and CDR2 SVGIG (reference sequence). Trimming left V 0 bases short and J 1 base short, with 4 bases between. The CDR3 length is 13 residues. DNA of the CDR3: TGTGCCTGGAGTGTAGAAAGCAATCAGCCCCAGCATTTT. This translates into CAWSVESNQPQHF.

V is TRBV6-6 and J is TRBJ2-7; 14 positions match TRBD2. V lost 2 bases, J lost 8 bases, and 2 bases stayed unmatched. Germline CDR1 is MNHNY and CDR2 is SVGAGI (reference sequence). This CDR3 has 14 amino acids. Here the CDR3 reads CASSYGTSGSKQYV. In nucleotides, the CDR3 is TGTGCCAGCAGTTACGGGACTAGCGGGAGTAAGCAGTACGTC.

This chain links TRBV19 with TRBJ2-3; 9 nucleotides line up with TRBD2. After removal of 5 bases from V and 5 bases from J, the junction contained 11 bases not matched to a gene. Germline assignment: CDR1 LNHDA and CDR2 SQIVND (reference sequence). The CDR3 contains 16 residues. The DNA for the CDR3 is TGTGCCAGTAGTGAAGACTTAGCGGGAGAGGGAGATACGCAGTATTTT. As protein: CASSEDLAGEGDTQYF.